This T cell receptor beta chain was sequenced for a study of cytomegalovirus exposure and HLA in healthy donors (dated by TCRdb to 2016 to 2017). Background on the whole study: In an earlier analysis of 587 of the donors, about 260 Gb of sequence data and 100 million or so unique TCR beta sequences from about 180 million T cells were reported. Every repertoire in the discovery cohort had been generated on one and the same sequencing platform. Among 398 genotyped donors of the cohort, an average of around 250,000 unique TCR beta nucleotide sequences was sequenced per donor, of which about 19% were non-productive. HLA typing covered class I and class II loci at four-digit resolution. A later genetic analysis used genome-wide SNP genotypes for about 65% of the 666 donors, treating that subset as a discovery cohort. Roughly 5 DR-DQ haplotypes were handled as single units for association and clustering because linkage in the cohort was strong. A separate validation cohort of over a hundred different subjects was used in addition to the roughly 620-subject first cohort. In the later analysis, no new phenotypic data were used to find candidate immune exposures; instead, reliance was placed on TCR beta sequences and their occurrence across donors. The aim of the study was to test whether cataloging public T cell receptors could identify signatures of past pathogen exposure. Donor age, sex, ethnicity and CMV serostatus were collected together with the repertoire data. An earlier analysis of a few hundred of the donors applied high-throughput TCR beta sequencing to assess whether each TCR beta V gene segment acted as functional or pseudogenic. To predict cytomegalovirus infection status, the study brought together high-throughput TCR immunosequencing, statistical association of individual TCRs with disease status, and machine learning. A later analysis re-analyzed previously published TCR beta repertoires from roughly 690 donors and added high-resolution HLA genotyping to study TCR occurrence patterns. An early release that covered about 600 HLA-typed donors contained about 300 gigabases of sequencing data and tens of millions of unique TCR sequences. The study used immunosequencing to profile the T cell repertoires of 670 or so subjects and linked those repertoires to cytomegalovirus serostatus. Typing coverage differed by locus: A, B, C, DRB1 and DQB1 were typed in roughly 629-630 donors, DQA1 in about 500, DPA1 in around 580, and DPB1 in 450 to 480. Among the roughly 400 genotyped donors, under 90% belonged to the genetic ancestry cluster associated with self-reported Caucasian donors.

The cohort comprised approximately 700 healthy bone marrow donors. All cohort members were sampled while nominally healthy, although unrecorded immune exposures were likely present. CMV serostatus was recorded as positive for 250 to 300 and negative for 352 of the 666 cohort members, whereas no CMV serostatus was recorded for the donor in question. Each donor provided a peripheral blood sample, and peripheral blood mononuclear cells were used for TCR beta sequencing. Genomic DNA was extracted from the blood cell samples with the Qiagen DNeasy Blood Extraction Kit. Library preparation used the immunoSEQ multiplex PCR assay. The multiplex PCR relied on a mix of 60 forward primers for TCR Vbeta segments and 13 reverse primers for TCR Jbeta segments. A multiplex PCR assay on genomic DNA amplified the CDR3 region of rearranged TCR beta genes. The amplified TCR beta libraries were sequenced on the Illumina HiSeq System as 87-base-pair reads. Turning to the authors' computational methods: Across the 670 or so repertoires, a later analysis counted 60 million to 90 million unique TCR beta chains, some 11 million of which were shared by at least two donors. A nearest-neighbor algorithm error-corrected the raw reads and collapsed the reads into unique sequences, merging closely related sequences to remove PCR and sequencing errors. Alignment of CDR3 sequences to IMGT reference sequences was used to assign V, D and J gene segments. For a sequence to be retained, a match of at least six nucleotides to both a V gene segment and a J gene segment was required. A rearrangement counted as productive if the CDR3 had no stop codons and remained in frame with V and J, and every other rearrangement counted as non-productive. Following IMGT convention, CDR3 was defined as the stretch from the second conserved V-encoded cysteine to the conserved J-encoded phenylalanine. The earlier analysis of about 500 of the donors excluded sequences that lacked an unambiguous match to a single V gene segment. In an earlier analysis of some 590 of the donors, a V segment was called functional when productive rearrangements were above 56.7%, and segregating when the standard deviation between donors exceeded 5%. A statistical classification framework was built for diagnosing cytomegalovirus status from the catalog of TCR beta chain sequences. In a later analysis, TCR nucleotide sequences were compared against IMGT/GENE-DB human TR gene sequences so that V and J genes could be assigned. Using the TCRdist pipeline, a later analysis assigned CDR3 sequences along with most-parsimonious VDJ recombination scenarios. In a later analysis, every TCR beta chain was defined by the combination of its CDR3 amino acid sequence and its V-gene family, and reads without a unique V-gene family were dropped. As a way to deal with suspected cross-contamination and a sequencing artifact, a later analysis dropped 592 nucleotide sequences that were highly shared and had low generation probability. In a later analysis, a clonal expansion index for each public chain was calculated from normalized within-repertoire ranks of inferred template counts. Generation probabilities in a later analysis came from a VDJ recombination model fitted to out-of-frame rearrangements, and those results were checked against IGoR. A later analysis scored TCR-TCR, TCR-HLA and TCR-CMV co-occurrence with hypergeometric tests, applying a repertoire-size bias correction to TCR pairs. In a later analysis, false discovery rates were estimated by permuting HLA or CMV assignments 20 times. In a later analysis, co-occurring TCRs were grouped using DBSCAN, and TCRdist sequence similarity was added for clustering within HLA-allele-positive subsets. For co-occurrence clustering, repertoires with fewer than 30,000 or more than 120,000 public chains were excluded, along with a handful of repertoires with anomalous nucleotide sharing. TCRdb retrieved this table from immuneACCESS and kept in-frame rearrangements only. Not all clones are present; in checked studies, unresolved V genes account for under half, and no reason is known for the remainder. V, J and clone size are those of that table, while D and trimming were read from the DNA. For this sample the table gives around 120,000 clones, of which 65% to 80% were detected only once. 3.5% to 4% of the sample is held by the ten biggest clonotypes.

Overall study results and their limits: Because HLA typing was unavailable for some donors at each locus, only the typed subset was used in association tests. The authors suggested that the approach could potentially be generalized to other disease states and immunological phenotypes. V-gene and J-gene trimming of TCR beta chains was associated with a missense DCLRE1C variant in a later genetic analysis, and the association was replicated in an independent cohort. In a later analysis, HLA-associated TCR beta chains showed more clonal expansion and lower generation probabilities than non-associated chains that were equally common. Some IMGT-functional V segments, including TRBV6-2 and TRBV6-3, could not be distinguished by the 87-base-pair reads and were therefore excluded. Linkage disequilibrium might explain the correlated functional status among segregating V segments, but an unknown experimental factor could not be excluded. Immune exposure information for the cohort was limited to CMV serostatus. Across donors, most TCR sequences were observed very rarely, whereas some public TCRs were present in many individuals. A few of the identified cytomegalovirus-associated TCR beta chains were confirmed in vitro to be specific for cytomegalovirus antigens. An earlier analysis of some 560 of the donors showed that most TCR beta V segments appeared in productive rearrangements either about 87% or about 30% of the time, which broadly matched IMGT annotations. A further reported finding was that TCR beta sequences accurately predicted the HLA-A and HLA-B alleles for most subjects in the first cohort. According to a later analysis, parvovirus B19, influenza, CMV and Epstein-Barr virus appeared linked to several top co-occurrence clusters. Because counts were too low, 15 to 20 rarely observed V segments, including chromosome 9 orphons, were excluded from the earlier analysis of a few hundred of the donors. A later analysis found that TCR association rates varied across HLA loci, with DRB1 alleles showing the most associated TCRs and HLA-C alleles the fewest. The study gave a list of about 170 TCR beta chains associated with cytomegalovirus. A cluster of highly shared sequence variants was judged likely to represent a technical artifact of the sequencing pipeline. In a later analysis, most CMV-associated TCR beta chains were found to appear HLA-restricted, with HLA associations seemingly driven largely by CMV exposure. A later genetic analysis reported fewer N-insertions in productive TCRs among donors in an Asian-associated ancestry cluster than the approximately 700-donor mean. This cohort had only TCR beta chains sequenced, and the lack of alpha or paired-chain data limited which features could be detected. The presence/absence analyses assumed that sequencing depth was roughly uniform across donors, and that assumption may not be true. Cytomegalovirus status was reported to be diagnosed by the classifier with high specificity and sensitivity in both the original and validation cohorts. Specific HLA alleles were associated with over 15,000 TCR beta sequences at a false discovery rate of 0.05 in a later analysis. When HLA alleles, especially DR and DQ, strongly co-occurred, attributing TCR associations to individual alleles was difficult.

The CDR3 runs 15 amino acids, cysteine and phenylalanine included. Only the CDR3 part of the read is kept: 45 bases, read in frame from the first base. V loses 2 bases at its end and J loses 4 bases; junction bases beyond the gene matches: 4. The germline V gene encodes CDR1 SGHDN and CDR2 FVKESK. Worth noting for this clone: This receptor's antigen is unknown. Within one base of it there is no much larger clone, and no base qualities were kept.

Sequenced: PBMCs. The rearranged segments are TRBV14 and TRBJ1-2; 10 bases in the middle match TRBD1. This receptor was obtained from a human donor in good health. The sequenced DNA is TGTGCCAGCAGCCAACGACAGGGGGCCAGCTATGGCTACACCTTC. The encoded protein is CASSQRQGASYGYTF. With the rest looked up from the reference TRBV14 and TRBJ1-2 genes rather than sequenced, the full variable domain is EAGVTQFPSHSVIEKGQTVTLRCDPISGHDNLYWYRRVMGKEIKFLLHFVKESKQDESGMPNNRFLAERTGGTYSTLKVQPAELEDSGVYFCASSQRQGASYGYTFGSGTRLTVV.